Following are 23 T cell receptor beta chains from one sample sequenced in a study of T cell repertoires in cytomegalovirus infection. Each CDR3 protein gets one entry after TCRdb re-called the reads with MiXCR. The sample includes more than 200,000 distinct CDR3 sequences, approximately 9.2% of them seen just once. Sequenced input: PBMCs. These receptor sequences come from a human donor in good health (CMV status not recorded). Some clones in this sample may be carry-over from other donors' samples.

The sample holds many counts of this clonotype. V gene TRBV7-2 combines with J gene TRBJ1-3; 8 bases line up with TRBD1. The CDR3 runs 14 residues. The ends lost 2 bases at V and 4 bases at J; junction bases unmatched: 1. In germline, CDR1 is SGHTA, CDR2 FQGNSA. In DNA form, the CDR3 reads TGTGCCAGCAGCTTACAGGGGGCAGGAAACACCATATATTTT. Protein: CASSLQGAGNTIYF. The full variable domain, its missing parts supplied by reference TRBV7-2 and TRBJ1-3, is GAGVSQSPSNKVTEKGKDVELRCDPISGHTALYWYRQSLGQGLEFLIYFQGNSAPDKSGLPSDRFSAERTGGSVSTLTIQRTQQEDSAVYLCASSLQGAGNTIYFGEGSWLTVV.

This clonotype was seen a few times. The V gene is TRBV5-1, the J gene TRBJ2-1, with D unclear. The CDR3 consists of 15 residues. Per the germline V gene, CDR1 is SGHRS and CDR2 is YFSETQ. Trimming took off 0 bases at V and 3 bases at J, with 10 bases between the two ends. The CDR3 spells CASSLVAHSYNEQFF. The CDR3 DNA sequence: TGCGCCAGCAGCTTGGTGGCACACAGCTACAATGAGCAGTTCTTC.

This clonotype was counted between two and nine times. The V call is TRBV20-1, the J call TRBJ2-3; TRBD2 aligns across 12 bases. V lost 6 bases and J lost 6; bases outside the gene matches: 10. Per germline, CDR1 DFQATT and CDR2 SNEGSKA (reference sequence). The CDR3 length is 15 residues. The CDR3 nucleotides are TGCAGTGCCTCCTCTAGCGGGGGGGCCACCGATACGCAGTATTTT. Translating gives CSASSSGGATDTQYF.

This clonotype showed up just a few times. The genes are TRBV20-1 and TRBJ2-1; TRBD2 agrees at 13 bases. V gave up 3 bases and J gave up 10 bases; unmatched junction bases: 9. Per the germline V gene, CDR1 is DFQATT and CDR2 is SNEGSKA (reference sequence). CDR3 length equals 15 residues. Here the CDR3 reads CSASELAGGPVEQFF. The DNA for the CDR3 is TGCAGTGCTAGCGAACTAGCGGGAGGGCCCGTGGAGCAGTTCTTC.

V is TRBV6-2 or TRBV6-3 and J is TRBJ1-5; 9 nucleotides match TRBD1. V shed 6 bases, J shed 4 bases, and the junction held 4 bases outside the gene matches. Germline CDR1 reads MNHEY; CDR2 reads SVGEGT. This CDR3 contains 14 residues. The CDR3 region has the DNA TGTGCCAGCAGGGGACAGGGCATGAATCAGCCCCAGCATTTT. Its translation is CASRGQGMNQPQHF.

The chain couples TRBV29-1 to TRBJ1-1, with a weak D call TRBD1 (5 bases). Trimming removed 6 bases at V and 0 bases at J, with 8 bases between. Germline V CDR1 and CDR2: SQVTM, ANQGSEA. The CDR3 spans 12 residues. The CDR3 nucleotides read TGCAGCGTACAGGACCTGAACACTGAAGCTTTCTTT. The encoded protein is CSVQDLNTEAFF.

The sample holds many counts of this clonotype. The chain combines TRBV7-2 with TRBJ1-1; a possible D gene is TRBD1 (6 bases). The CDR3 covers 13 residues. The germline V gene has CDR1 SGHTA and CDR2 FQGNSA. The V and J ends lost 5 bases and 13 bases respectively, with 20 bases between them. CDR3 DNA: TGTGCCAGCAGCCTCTGGGGGACAAACAAGGTTTTCTTT. It codes for CASSLWGTNKVFF.

This clonotype was seen repeatedly, ten times or more. The chain carries TRBV12-3 or TRBV12-4 and TRBJ1-4; no firm D call. The CDR3 sequence is 11 residues long. V lost 5 bases, J lost 4 bases, and 2 bases lay in between. The CDR3: CASSHNEKLFF. Written as DNA, the CDR3 is TGTGCCAGCAGTCATAATGAAAAACTGTTTTTT.

This clonotype was picked up many times. This chain joins TRBV4-2 and TRBJ1-1, with TRBD1 identical over 7 bases. The CDR3 is made up of 16 amino acids. CDR1 and CDR2 (germline): LGHNA, YNFKEQ. V shed 4 bases and J 5 bases; nucleotides not matched to a gene: 13. The CDR3 region has the DNA TGTGCCAGCAGCCGCGAGTGGGGGACAGACGGGACTGAAGCTTTCTTT. It encodes CASSREWGTDGTEAFF.

This clonotype has a count of ten or more. The rearrangement joins TRBV18 to TRBJ2-7; weak D call: TRBD2 (5 bases). Germline V gene data show CDR1 as KGHSH and CDR2 as LQKENI. This CDR3 region has 14 residues. V was cut by 3 bases and J by 5 bases, with 14 bases left in between. In DNA, the CDR3 is TGTGCCAGCTCACCTCGAGAGGGCCTCCACGAGCAGTACTTC. Translated: CASSPREGLHEQYF.

This clonotype occurred many times. The chain employs TRBV6-2 or TRBV6-3 and TRBJ2-5; D ambiguous. CDR3 length: 11 amino acids. Germline lookup yields CDR1 MNHEY and CDR2 SVGEGT. Trimming removed 1 base at V and 5 bases at J, with 2 bases between. This CDR3 is CASSYLETQYF. CDR3 bases: TGTGCCAGCAGTTACTTGGAGACCCAGTACTTC.

This clonotype was seen many times. An end of the junction does not agree with germline; a read error may underlie this. This rearrangement joins TRBV7-4 to TRBJ1-4; D possibly corresponds to TRBD1 (6 bases). The CDR3 has 16 amino acids. Looked up from germline, CDR1 is SGHVT and CDR2 is SQSDAQ. The CDR3 reads CASSPVQRQGISRFFF. The CDR3 coding sequence is TGTGCCAGCAGCCCCGTGCAAAGGCAGGGGATTTCCCGATTTTTCTTT.

This clonotype was counted only a few times. This chain joins TRBV5-5 and TRBJ1-4, with 8 bases matching TRBD1. This CDR3 is 15 amino acids long. The J segment lost 7 bases and the V segment lost 7 bases, leaving 12 bases of the junction unmatched. Germline lookup yields CDR1 SGHKS and CDR2 YYEKEE (reference sequence). The DNA of the CDR3 is TGTGCCAGCCGGCAAACAGGACAGGGTAGTGAAAAACTGTTTTTT. Encoded protein: CASRQTGQGSEKLFF.

This clonotype has a count of ten or more. V gene TRBV7-2 combines with J gene TRBJ2-1; 14 nucleotides line up with TRBD2. V shed 1 base and J 7 bases; nucleotides not matched to a gene: 3. The germline gives CDR1 SGHTA, CDR2 FQGNSA. CDR3 length: 16 amino acids. The CDR3 DNA reads TGTGCCAGCAGCTTAGGGACTAGCGGGAGGAAAAATGAGCAGTTCTTC. It codes for CASSLGTSGRKNEQFF.

This clonotype was observed at least ten times. The chain employs TRBV11-3 and TRBJ2-3, with 8 positions matching TRBD2. CDR1 SGHNT and CDR2 YENEEA come from the germline V gene. The CDR3 consists of 17 residues. J gave up 1 base and V 1 base, and 7 bases lay outside the gene matches. CDR3 sequence reads: CASSLVDFSGGTDTQYF. In DNA form, the CDR3 reads TGTGCCAGCAGCTTAGTCGATTTTAGCGGGGGCACAGATACGCAGTATTTT.

The rearrangement joins TRBV7-9 to TRBJ2-1; D remains ambiguous. Trimming removed 1 base at V and 10 bases at J, with 11 bases between. Germline V gene lookup returns CDR1 SEHNR and CDR2 FQNEAQ (reference sequence). The CDR3 extends over 13 amino acids. The CDR3 nucleotides are TGTGCCAGCAGCTTAGAAGCCCCTAGGGAGCAGTTCTTC. Its protein is CASSLEAPREQFF. The full variable domain, rest sourced from reference TRBV7-9 and TRBJ2-1, is DTGVSQNPRHKITKRGQNVTFRCDPISEHNRLYWYRQTLGQGPEFLTYFQNEAQLEKSRLLSDRFSAERPKGSFSTLEIQRTEQGDSAMYLCASSLEAPREQFFGPGTRLTVL.

The V call is TRBV7-9, the J call TRBJ2-2, with 9 bases that match TRBD2. The CDR3 extends over 14 amino acids. Germline loops: CDR1 SEHNR, CDR2 FQNEAQ (reference sequence). Trimming cost V 7 bases and J 6 bases; bases outside gene matches: 6. CDR3 coding DNA: TGTGCCAGCAATGCGGGAGGGCCGGCCGGGGAGCTGTTTTTT. It yields the protein CASNAGGPAGELFF.

This clonotype was counted ten times or more. V and J are TRBV7-2 and TRBJ2-3, with 8 bases matching TRBD2. Germline V gene lookup returns CDR1 SGHTA and CDR2 FQGNSA. The CDR3 totals 15 residues. Germline trimming cut 3 bases from V and 3 bases from J; bases unmatched to any gene: 5. Here the CDR3 reads CASSFAGGSTDTQYF. The CDR3 bases are TGTGCCAGCAGCTTTGCGGGAGGATCGACAGATACGCAGTATTTT. Using reference TRBV7-2 and TRBJ2-3 for the parts outside the CDR3, the full variable domain is GAGVSQSPSNKVTEKGKDVELRCDPISGHTALYWYRQSLGQGLEFLIYFQGNSAPDKSGLPSDRFSAERTGGSVSTLTIQRTQQEDSAVYLCASSFAGGSTDTQYFGPGTRLTVL.

As concerns this clonotype: This may arise from a read error, as a much more abundant clone is one base away. J is TRBJ2-1 and V is TRBV7-9, with D perhaps TRBD1 (5 bases). Trimming took off 6 bases at V and 3 bases at J, with 12 bases between the two ends. Per germline, CDR1 SEHNR and CDR2 FQNEAQ (reference sequence). CDR3 size: 14 residues. The CDR3 here is CASSQQVYYNEQFF. In DNA form, the CDR3 reads TGTGCCAGCAGTCAACAGGTCTACTACAATGAGCAGTTCTTC. The complete variable domain, with remaining parts taken from reference TRBV7-9 and TRBJ2-1, reads DTGVSQNPRHKITKRGQNVTFRCDPISEHNRLYWYRQTLGQGPEFLTYFQNEAQLEKSRLLSDRFSAERPKGSFSTLEIQRTEQGDSAMYLCASSQQVYYNEQFFGPGTRLTVL.

This clonotype appeared many times. V is TRBV7-8 and J is TRBJ2-1, with 11 nucleotides matching TRBD2. J gave up 8 bases and V 3 bases, and 12 bases lay outside the gene matches. This CDR3 comprises 17 residues. The germline CDR1 and CDR2 sequences are SGHVS and FQNEAQ. As DNA, the CDR3 is TGTGCCAGCAGCTTCGCCACTCTAGCGGGGGGACGTCATGAGCAGTTCTTC. Translation gives CASSFATLAGGRHEQFF.

The sample holds a few counts of this clonotype. The chain recombines TRBV6-6 with TRBJ2-1, with 10 bases fitting TRBD2. Trimming cost V 6 bases and J 6 bases; bases outside gene matches: 11. This CDR3 has 16 residues. Germline CDR1 reads MNHNY; CDR2 reads SVGAGI (reference sequence). Written as DNA, the CDR3 is TGTGCCAGCAGCACGCCTGCCGGGACTAGCGTCAATGAGCAGTTCTTC. As protein: CASSTPAGTSVNEQFF.

At least ten counts were recorded for this clonotype. The chain is built from TRBV28 and TRBJ1-5; D is ambiguous. The CDR3 loop spans 15 amino acids. The V end lost 7 bases, the J end lost 2 bases, and 15 bases lay between the germline ends. Germline values: CDR1 MDHEN, CDR2 SYDVKM. The CDR3 protein is CASTNQAMGNQPQHF. The CDR3 DNA reads TGTGCCAGCACCAATCAAGCAATGGGCAATCAGCCCCAGCATTTT.

Only a few counts were recorded for this clonotype. The V gene is TRBV20-1, the J gene TRBJ1-1, with D possibly matching TRBD1 (6 bases). CDR1 is DFQATT and CDR2 is SNEGSKA in the germline V gene (reference sequence). V gave up 5 bases and J gave up 3 bases, with 19 bases separating them. The CDR3 consists of 15 residues. Here the CDR3 DNA reads TGCAGTGCTTCCCCCGCAGGGAGGGGGGACACTGAAGCTTTCTTT. The encoded protein is CSASPAGRGDTEAFF.